These 30 T cell receptor beta chains share one sample of origin, sequenced in a study of T cell repertoires in cytomegalovirus infection. TCRdb independently ran MiXCR on the reads; one entry per CDR3 protein. The table records a few hundred thousand distinct CDR3 sequences, 25% to 35% of them present only once. Antigens of these TCRs are unknown. The source was cultured PBMCs, collected from culture after CMV antigen stimulation. These TCRs come from a human donor in good health (CMV status not recorded). Some clones in this sample may be carry-over from other donors' samples.

This clonotype showed up just a few times. The rearrangement links TRBV19 to TRBJ2-5; either TRBD1 or TRBD2 may fit D (5 bases each). Between the trimmed V and J ends, which lost 3 bases and 2 bases, there was a span of 10 bases. The CDR3 length is 14 residues. The germline V gene has CDR1 LNHDA and CDR2 SQIVND (reference sequence). CDR3 nucleotides: TGTGCCAGTAGTATCTGGGACCGGCAAGAGACCCAGTACTTC. Amino acids: CASSIWDRQETQYF.

With regard to this clonotype: The junction does not match germline at one end; this may be a read error. The rearrangement joins TRBV10-3 to TRBJ2-7; 10 bases are a match to TRBD2. CDR3 length: 14 residues. The germline CDR1 and CDR2 sequences are ENHRY and SYGVKD. The CDR3 DNA follows: TGTGCCATCAGACCTAGCGGGAGCCCCTACGAGAAGTACTTC. Residues: CAIRPSGSPYEKYF.

This rearrangement joins TRBV7-3 to TRBJ2-1; 14 positions match TRBD2. Unmatched junction bases numbered 1, after V lost 3 bases and J lost 6 bases. The V gene's germline CDR1 is SGHTA and CDR2 FQGTGA. CDR3 size: 15 residues. CDR3 amino acids: CASSFGLAGGNEQFF. Written as DNA, the CDR3 is TGTGCCAGCAGCTTCGGACTAGCGGGGGGCAATGAGCAGTTCTTC.

The chain joins TRBV7-8 to TRBJ2-5; 7 nucleotides align to TRBD2. Per germline, CDR1 SGHVS and CDR2 FQNEAQ. The V and J ends lost 2 bases and 1 base, in that order; junction bases with no gene match: 1. This CDR3 has 14 amino acids. CDR3 sequence reads: CASSLRTSQETQYF. CDR3 bases: TGTGCCAGCAGCTTAAGGACTAGCCAAGAGACCCAGTACTTC.

J is TRBJ2-1 and V is TRBV4-2, with 9 positions matching TRBD1. Germline CDR1 LGHNA, CDR2 YNFKEQ. With 5 bases clipped from V and 6 bases from J, the junction kept 11 bases outside the gene matches. The CDR3 is made up of 16 amino acids. As DNA, the CDR3 is TGTGCCAGCAGCTCCCATAAGGACAGGGGAGGCAATGAGCAGTTCTTC. This translates into CASSSHKDRGGNEQFF.

The chain couples TRBV6-1 to TRBJ1-1, with D unclear. Trimming pared 0 bases from V and 1 base from J, leaving 12 bases between. The germline gives CDR1 MNHNS, CDR2 SASEGT. The CDR3 is made up of 16 amino acids. The CDR3 region is CASSEARRQTNTEAFF. In DNA, the CDR3 is TGTGCCAGCAGTGAAGCGCGGCGTCAGACGAACACTGAAGCTTTCTTT.

This clonotype appeared a few times. The chain combines TRBV7-2 with TRBJ1-4; 11 positions match TRBD1. The germline V gene has CDR1 SGHTA and CDR2 FQGNSA. V trimming: 4 bases; J trimming: 7 bases; junction bases outside the gene matches: 14. The CDR3 is made up of 18 amino acids. This chain's CDR3 is CASSSVPGQGVEGEKLFF. The CDR3 DNA sequence: TGTGCCAGCAGCTCAGTCCCGGGACAGGGGGTAGAAGGTGAAAAACTGTTTTTT. Filled out from reference TRBV7-2 and TRBJ1-4, the complete variable domain reads GAGVSQSPSNKVTEKGKDVELRCDPISGHTALYWYRQSLGQGLEFLIYFQGNSAPDKSGLPSDRFSAERTGGSVSTLTIQRTQQEDSAVYLCASSSVPGQGVEGEKLFFGSGTQLSVL.

This clonotype was detected once. The chain joins TRBV28 to TRBJ2-5; D unresolved. The CDR3 consists of 12 residues. V shed 8 bases and J shed 5 bases, with 12 bases lying between them. CDR1 and CDR2 from the germline V gene are MDHEN and SYDVKM. CDR3 region: CASGASVETQYF. The DNA for the CDR3 is TGTGCCAGCGGCGCCTCCGTGGAGACCCAGTACTTC. Together with reference TRBV28 and TRBJ2-5, the CDR3 gives the full variable domain: DVKVTQSSRYLVKRTGEKVFLECVQDMDHENMFWYRQDPGLGLRLIYFSYDVKMKEKGDIPEGYSVSREKKERFSLILESASTNQTSMYLCASGASVETQYFGPGTRLLVL.

The rearrangement links TRBV20-1 to TRBJ2-2; D not certain. CDR1 is DFQATT, CDR2 SNEGSKA, per germline (reference sequence). V was clipped by 6 bases and J by 6 bases, with 20 bases between them. The CDR3 runs to 15 residues. CDR3 nucleotides: TGCAGTGCCTCTCGGAATCTCGCTGGCTCCGGGGAGCTGTTTTTT. It encodes CSASRNLAGSGELFF.

This clonotype was found many times. This chain uses TRBV6-2 or TRBV6-3 with TRBJ2-2; 11 positions match TRBD2. The CDR3 extends over 20 amino acids. Losses at the gene ends were 3 bases for V and 4 bases for J; bases not matched to a gene: 16. CDR1 is MNHEY, CDR2 SVGEGT, per germline. CDR3 protein: CASSYQLAGDFSGATGELFF. DNA of the CDR3: TGTGCCAGCAGTTATCAACTAGCGGGGGACTTTTCCGGGGCCACCGGGGAGCTGTTTTTT.

This clonotype was seen at least ten times. The V gene is TRBV7-2, the J gene TRBJ1-4; D unresolved. Germline V CDR1 and CDR2: SGHTA, FQGNSA. This CDR3 spans 16 amino acids. With 2 bases removed from V and 2 bases from J, the gap between germline ends came to 12 bases. The CDR3 region is CASSLFGVVTNEKLFF. The CDR3 DNA follows: TGTGCCAGCAGCTTATTCGGGGTGGTGACTAATGAAAAACTGTTTTTT.

Only a few counts were recorded for this clonotype. The rearrangement uses TRBV7-9 and TRBJ1-1; D ambiguous. CDR3 length equals 16 residues. Trimming stripped 5 bases from V and 4 bases from J, with 20 bases between. The germline gives CDR1 SEHNR, CDR2 FQNEAQ (reference sequence). The CDR3, as DNA: TGTGCCAGCAGCCAAGGAGGGCAGCTAGTGAGCACTGAAGCTTTCTTT. Translation gives CASSQGGQLVSTEAFF.

The gene calls are TRBV6-6 and TRBJ2-7, with D uncertain. V lost 2 bases to trimming and J lost 2 bases, with 22 bases between them. Germline lookup yields CDR1 MNHNY and CDR2 SVGAGI (reference sequence). The CDR3 spans 18 residues. CDR3 protein: CASSYPKQNSDFPYEQYF. CDR3 DNA: TGTGCCAGCAGTTACCCGAAACAAAATTCGGATTTCCCCTACGAGCAGTACTTC.

The chain is built from TRBV6-1 and TRBJ2-3, with 7 bases aligning to TRBD2. The CDR3 is 13 amino acids. The germline gives CDR1 MNHNS, CDR2 SASEGT. Unmatched junction bases numbered 4, after V lost 8 bases and J lost 2 bases. As DNA, the CDR3 is TGTGCCAGCCGTCTAGCGGACACAGATACGCAGTATTTT. The encoded protein is CASRLADTDTQYF.

The chain links TRBV5-4 to TRBJ2-3, with no clear D. The V end lost 4 bases, the J end lost 2 bases, and 5 bases lay between the germline ends. In germline, CDR1 is SGHNT, CDR2 YYREEE (reference sequence). This CDR3 has 12 residues. The CDR3 DNA follows: TGTGCCAGCAGCGCAAACACAGATACGCAGTATTTT. Translating it yields CASSANTDTQYF.

This clonotype was observed a handful of times. V and J are TRBV28 and TRBJ2-7; 9 nucleotides match TRBD1. Germline values: CDR1 MDHEN, CDR2 SYDVKM. The CDR3 is made up of 15 amino acids. V trimming: 1 base; J trimming: 3 bases; junction bases outside the gene matches: 4. The CDR3: CASSLSGQGLYEQYF. The CDR3 coding sequence is TGTGCCAGCAGTTTATCGGGACAGGGCCTCTACGAGCAGTACTTC.

This clonotype was seen a handful of times. This chain uses TRBV6-5 with TRBJ2-1, with TRBD2 identical over 7 bases. Losses at the gene ends were 5 bases for V and 6 bases for J; bases not matched to a gene: 10. Germline CDR1 MNHEY, CDR2 SVGAGI. The CDR3 extends over 15 amino acids. The CDR3 sequence is CASSGGGTTTNEQFF. The CDR3 bases are TGTGCCAGCAGTGGTGGCGGGACTACAACCAATGAGCAGTTCTTC.

The V and J genes are TRBV12-3 or TRBV12-4 and TRBJ1-1; D is uncertain. Trimming stripped 4 bases from V and 7 bases from J, with 10 bases between. The CDR3 extends over 12 amino acids. CDR3 amino acids: CASSSSGSEAFF. CDR3 nucleotides: TGTGCCAGCAGTTCCTCCGGGAGTGAAGCTTTCTTT.

Only a few counts were recorded for this clonotype. The gene calls are TRBV20-1 and TRBJ2-3, with 12 positions matching TRBD2. Trimming at V came to 1 base and at J to 6 bases, leaving 11 bases not matched to a gene. Germline V gene lookup returns CDR1 DFQATT and CDR2 SNEGSKA (reference sequence). The CDR3 loop spans 17 amino acids. CDR3 in amino acids: CSARGPPLAGGVDTQYF. The CDR3 DNA sequence: TGCAGTGCTAGAGGACCCCCACTAGCGGGAGGAGTGGATACGCAGTATTTT.

This clonotype was detected only a few times. This chain connects TRBV12-3 or TRBV12-4 to TRBJ1-5, with D possibly being TRBD1 (5 bases). The CDR3 consists of 13 residues. The germline V and J ends were trimmed by 5 bases and 7 bases, with 12 bases remaining between them. CDR3 sequence: CASSVRVEQPQHF. The CDR3, as DNA: TGTGCCAGCAGTGTCAGGGTTGAGCAGCCCCAGCATTTT.

The CDR3, as DNA: TGTGCCAGCAGCCAGGGGGGCCACTCTGGAAACACCATATATTTT. Translating it yields CASSQGGHSGNTIYF. The rearrangement links TRBV6-2 or TRBV6-3 to TRBJ1-3, with 7 bases matching TRBD1. CDR3 size: 15 residues. Germline CDR1 is MNHEY and CDR2 is SVGEGT. Trimming took 6 bases from V and 0 from J; bases not matched to a gene: 5.

V and J are TRBV7-3 and TRBJ2-5, with 8 bases identical to TRBD1. V lost 5 bases, J lost 7 bases, and 6 bases stayed unmatched. The germline gives CDR1 SGHTA, CDR2 FQGTGA. The CDR3 length is 13 residues. CDR3 sequence reads: CASSADRERTQYF. For the CDR3, the DNA is TGTGCCAGCAGCGCGGACAGGGAGAGGACCCAGTACTTC.

This clonotype was picked up many times. The CDR3 region is CASSFRLGGGGTEAFF. CDR3 coding DNA: TGTGCCAGCAGTTTTCGATTGGGGGGCGGGGGCACTGAAGCTTTCTTT. V is TRBV12-3 or TRBV12-4 and J is TRBJ1-1, with D perhaps matching TRBD1 (6 bases). This CDR3 is built from 16 residues. V dropped 3 bases and J dropped 4 bases, with 18 bases sitting between them.

This clonotype was detected many times. The chain combines TRBV24-1 with TRBJ1-3; D unresolved. V was clipped by 3 bases and J by 0 bases, with 17 bases between them. CDR1 is KGHDR, CDR2 SFDVKD, per germline. CDR3 size: 18 residues. CDR3: CATSDKIRERDSGNTIYF. The CDR3 DNA reads as TGTGCCACCAGTGATAAGATCCGGGAACGGGACTCTGGAAACACCATATATTTT.

The chain employs TRBV23-1 and TRBJ2-3, with D tentatively TRBD2 (6 bases). TRBV23-1 is marked as an open reading frame, function uncertain. The CDR3 has 17 residues. Between the trimmed V and J ends, which lost 8 bases and 0 bases, there was a span of 21 bases. In DNA form, the CDR3 reads TGCGCCAGCGGTTCCTGGGACTTTCCACAGAGCACAGATACGCAGTATTTT. This translates into CASGSWDFPQSTDTQYF.

This clonotype has a handful of counts. The J gene is TRBJ1-2, the V gene TRBV7-9; D possibly corresponds to TRBD1 (5 bases). The V end was cut by 7 bases, the J end by 4 bases, with 16 bases between. The CDR3 runs to 14 residues. Per germline, CDR1 SEHNR and CDR2 FQNEAQ (reference sequence). This chain's CDR3 is CASIGQGKIYGYTF. The DNA for the CDR3 is TGTGCCAGCATCGGGCAGGGAAAAATCTATGGCTACACCTTC.

The J gene is TRBJ2-2, the V gene TRBV7-9; 9 bases fit TRBD2. CDR1 SEHNR and CDR2 FQNEAQ come from the germline V gene (reference sequence). V lost 5 bases to trimming and J lost 1 base; unmatched junction nucleotides: 5. CDR3 length: 16 amino acids. The CDR3 loop is CASSAGLAKNTGELFF. The CDR3 DNA sequence: TGTGCCAGCAGCGCCGGACTAGCGAAGAACACCGGGGAGCTGTTTTTT.

The V gene is TRBV10-3, the J gene TRBJ2-7; 7 bases fit TRBD2. The junction had 4 bases not matched to a gene; V was cut back by 8 bases and J by 3 bases. Per the germline V gene, CDR1 is ENHRY and CDR2 is SYGVKD. The CDR3 runs to 12 residues. DNA for the CDR3: TGTGCCATCGGGCTAGCGGACTACGAGCAGTACTTC. It translates to CAIGLADYEQYF.

The chain employs TRBV30 and TRBJ2-2, with no clear D. The CDR3 runs 11 residues. V lost 5 bases, J lost 8 bases, and 9 bases lay in between. CDR1 is GTSNPN and CDR2 is SVGIG in the germline V gene (reference sequence). The CDR3 is CAWHPEGELFF. In nucleotides, the CDR3 is TGTGCCTGGCACCCGGAAGGGGAGCTGTTTTTT. Full variable domain (outside the CDR3, taken from reference TRBV30 and TRBJ2-2): SQTIHQWPATLVQPVGSPLSLECTVEGTSNPNLYWYRQAAGRGLQLLFYSVGIGQISSEVPQNLSASRPQDRQFILSSKKLLLSDSGFYLCAWHPEGELFFGEGSRLTVL.

This clonotype was picked up a small number of times. This chain's CDR3 is CASSPTRDAVSYTF. Here the CDR3 DNA reads TGTGCCAGCAGTCCTACCCGGGACGCGGTCAGCTACACCTTC. The V call is TRBV6-6, the J call TRBJ1-2, with D perhaps TRBD1 (5 bases). The V end lost 5 bases, the J end lost 9 bases, and 19 bases lay between the germline ends. Germline CDR1 MNHNY, CDR2 SVGAGI (reference sequence). The CDR3 consists of 14 residues.